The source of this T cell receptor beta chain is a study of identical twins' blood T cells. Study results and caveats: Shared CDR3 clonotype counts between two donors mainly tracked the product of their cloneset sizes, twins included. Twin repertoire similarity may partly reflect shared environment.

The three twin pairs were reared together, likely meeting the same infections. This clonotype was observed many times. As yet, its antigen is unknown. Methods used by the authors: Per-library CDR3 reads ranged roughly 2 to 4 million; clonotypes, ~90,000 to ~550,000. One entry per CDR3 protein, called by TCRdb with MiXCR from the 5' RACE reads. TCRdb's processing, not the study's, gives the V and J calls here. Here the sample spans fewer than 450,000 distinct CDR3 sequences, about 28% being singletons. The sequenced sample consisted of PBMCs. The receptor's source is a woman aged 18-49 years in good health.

The CDR3, as DNA: TGTGCCAGCAGCTTCGACCCAGGACAGGGCAATGGCTACACCTTC. Encoded protein: CASSFDPGQGNGYTF. V gene TRBV11-1 combines with J gene TRBJ1-2; 8 nucleotides line up with TRBD1. The CDR3 has 15 amino acids. CDR1 is SGHAT and CDR2 is FQDESV in the germline V gene (reference sequence). After removal of 3 bases from V and 6 bases from J, the junction contained 9 bases not matched to a gene.